Following are 31 T cell receptor beta chains from one sample sequenced in a study of multiple sclerosis patients with progressive multifocal leukoencephalopathy. Measured with immunoSEQ multiplex PCR; TCRdb has only the in-frame clones, and not every one. The sample yields approximately 27,000 clones, 85% to 90% seen once. Time point of the sample: time of PML onset. This specimen consisted of PBMCs, obtained from a patient treated with natalizumab. The receptors derive from a woman in her twenties or thirties with progressive multifocal leukoencephalopathy.

The chain has TRBV2 and TRBJ1-3; D unclear. The CDR3 has 15 residues. Germline CDR1 is SNHLY and CDR2 is FYNNEI. V was shortened by 6 bases and J by 3 bases, with 15 bases between the two germline ends. CDR3 bases: TGTGCCAGCAGGGCCCTCCCAGAAAGTGGAAACACCATATATTTT. Translation: CASRALPESGNTIYF.

The V call is TRBV4-2, the J call TRBJ2-3; a weak D match, TRBD2 (6 bases). The CDR3 loop spans 16 amino acids. Per germline, CDR1 LGHNA and CDR2 YNFKEQ. V lost 5 bases and J 4 bases, leaving 19 bases between the germline ends. DNA for the CDR3: TGTGCCAGCAGCGGAGCTTCCGGGACTGGGGCAGATACGCAGTATTTT. Amino acids: CASSGASGTGADTQYF.

The chain uses TRBV7-8 and TRBJ2-7, with TRBD2 matching over 7 bases. Germline-derived CDR1 and CDR2 are SGHVS and FQNEAQ. The J segment lost 6 bases and the V segment lost 2 bases, leaving 7 bases of the junction unmatched. CDR3 length: 14 residues. CDR3 amino acids: CASSLSGGSGEQYF. The CDR3 DNA follows: TGTGCCAGCAGCTTATCGGGGGGAAGCGGCGAGCAGTACTTC.

The chain has TRBV23-1 and TRBJ2-7, with TRBD1 matching over 9 bases. TRBV23-1 is identified as an open reading frame with a role that is uncertain. V trimming: 4 bases; J trimming: 8 bases; junction bases outside the gene matches: 6. The CDR3 is 13 residues long. This chain's CDR3 is CASSLSGQGKQYF. CDR3 DNA sequence: TGCGCCAGCAGTCTTTCGGGACAGGGAAAGCAGTACTTC.

The V call is TRBV11-2, the J call TRBJ2-1; D may correspond to TRBD1 or TRBD2 (7 bases each). Trimming shortened V by 5 bases and J by 14 bases, and 16 bases separated the two germline ends. The CDR3 consists of 12 residues. The V gene's germline CDR1 is SGHAT and CDR2 FQNNGV. The CDR3 sequence: CASSHIQGGKFF. Written as DNA, the CDR3 is TGTGCCAGCAGCCACATCCAGGGGGGGAAGTTCTTC.

V is TRBV14 and J is TRBJ2-1; no clear D. This CDR3 comprises 15 residues. Trimming left V 4 bases short and J 2 bases short, with 12 bases between. From germline, CDR1 is SGHDN and CDR2 FVKESK. The CDR3 sequence is CASSLVLNAYNEQFF. In DNA form, the CDR3 reads TGTGCCAGCAGCCTTGTTTTAAATGCCTACAATGAGCAGTTCTTC. Filled out from reference TRBV14 and TRBJ2-1, the complete variable domain reads EAGVTQFPSHSVIEKGQTVTLRCDPISGHDNLYWYRRVMGKEIKFLLHFVKESKQDESGMPNNRFLAERTGGTYSTLKVQPAELEDSGVYFCASSLVLNAYNEQFFGPGTRLTVL.

The rearrangement joins TRBV29-1 to TRBJ1-2; weak D call: TRBD1 (6 bases). V was pared by 1 base and J by 8 bases, with 14 bases between. CDR3 length equals 13 residues. CDR1 and CDR2 from the germline V gene are SQVTM and ANQGSEA. Here the CDR3 reads CSVEGVGGRGYTF. DNA of the CDR3: TGCAGCGTTGAAGGAGTCGGGGGCAGAGGCTACACCTTC.

The chain recombines TRBV4-3 with TRBJ1-1, with TRBD1 as a possible D gene (5 bases). The CDR3 covers 15 residues. The V gene's germline CDR1 is LGHNA and CDR2 YSLEER. The V end was cut by 0 bases, the J end by 2 bases, with 10 bases between. CDR3 nucleotides: TGCGCCAGCAGCCAAGATATCGGGGACAACACTGAAGCTTTCTTT. Protein sequence: CASSQDIGDNTEAFF.

The rearrangement uses TRBV19 and TRBJ1-2; D is unclear. V lost 8 bases, J lost 2 bases, and 12 bases lay in between. The CDR3 totals 13 residues. Germline CDR1 is LNHDA and CDR2 is SQIVND (reference sequence). The DNA for the CDR3 is TGTGCCAGTCAGAACAGACGAAACTATGGCTACACCTTC. This sequence encodes CASQNRRNYGYTF. Looking up the rest from reference TRBV19 and TRBJ1-2 gives the full variable domain: DGGITQSPKYLFRKEGQNVTLSCEQNLNHDAMYWYRQDPGQGLRLIYYSQIVNDFQKGDIAEGYSVSREKKESFPLTVTSAQKNPTAFYLCASQNRRNYGYTFGSGTRLTVV.

The chain carries TRBV29-1 and TRBJ1-2; unclear D gene. Trimming shortened V by 7 bases and J by 2 bases, and 8 bases separated the two germline ends. Germline CDR1 SQVTM, CDR2 ANQGSEA. The length of the CDR3 is 11 residues. The CDR3: CSALENYGYTF. The CDR3 bases are TGCAGCGCACTCGAGAACTATGGCTACACCTTC.

The chain couples TRBV30 to TRBJ1-5; D remains unclear. Germline CDR1 GTSNPN, CDR2 SVGIG (reference sequence). The CDR3 length is 12 residues. The germline V and J ends were trimmed by 2 bases and 4 bases, with 6 bases remaining between them. CDR3: CAWSSGNQPQHF. CDR3 bases: TGTGCCTGGAGTTCGGGAAATCAGCCCCAGCATTTT.

The chain carries TRBV7-7 and TRBJ2-1; tentatively, D is TRBD1 (5 bases). The CDR3 is made up of 16 amino acids. The V end lost 2 bases, the J end lost 0 bases, and 11 bases lay between the germline ends. Germline values: CDR1 SSHAT, CDR2 FNYEAQ (reference sequence). The CDR3 DNA reads as TGTGCCAGCAGCTTAAACAGGTTCAGCTCCTACAATGAGCAGTTCTTC. Translated: CASSLNRFSSYNEQFF.

This chain joins TRBV5-4 and TRBJ2-3; 13 nucleotides line up with TRBD2. Germline V gene data show CDR1 as SGHNT and CDR2 as YYREEE (reference sequence). The CDR3 has 16 amino acids. V was pared by 4 bases and J by 5 bases, with 7 bases of the junction left unmatched. The CDR3: CASSPRTSGSGDTQYF. DNA of the CDR3: TGTGCCAGCAGCCCGAGGACTAGCGGGAGTGGAGATACGCAGTATTTT.

The CDR3 bases are TGTGCCAGCAGAGGCGTCGGAAGCACAGATACGCAGTATTTT. It translates to CASRGVGSTDTQYF. J is TRBJ2-3 and V is TRBV2; D gene ambiguous. CDR1 and CDR2 (germline): SNHLY, FYNNEI. The V end lost 6 bases, the J end lost 0 bases, and 10 bases lay between the germline ends. This CDR3 has 14 amino acids.

The chain links TRBV7-2 to TRBJ2-7; 8 bases agree with TRBD2. The CDR3 has 15 amino acids. V dropped 1 base and J dropped 3; count of bases not matched to a gene: 5. Germline V gene lookup returns CDR1 SGHTA and CDR2 FQGNSA. CDR3 DNA sequence: TGTGCCAGCAGCTTAGAGGGTAGCGGGAACTACGAGCAGTACTTC. Encoded protein: CASSLEGSGNYEQYF.

This clone occurred once. This chain uses TRBV2 with TRBJ2-4, with 9 nucleotides matching TRBD2. The CDR3 consists of 14 residues. Germline V CDR1 and CDR2: SNHLY, FYNNEI. V lost 5 bases, J lost 8 bases, and 7 bases stayed unmatched. The CDR3 region is CASSSGTSYHIQYF. CDR3 DNA: TGTGCCAGCAGTTCCGGGACTAGCTATCACATTCAGTACTTC.

The V call is TRBV2, the J call TRBJ2-7; 9 bases are a match to TRBD1. Per germline, CDR1 SNHLY and CDR2 FYNNEI. There are 13 residues in the CDR3. The V gene end was trimmed by 6 bases and the J gene end by 6 bases; junction bases not matched to a gene: 6. CDR3 protein: CASRGGQGGEQYF. The CDR3 DNA follows: TGTGCCAGCAGGGGGGGACAGGGAGGCGAGCAGTACTTC. The whole variable domain, filled in from reference TRBV2 and TRBJ2-7, reads EPEVTQTPSHQVTQMGQEVILRCVPISNHLYFYWYRQILGQKVEFLVSFYNNEISEKSEIFDDQFSVERPDGSNFTLKIRSTKLEDSAMYFCASRGGQGGEQYFGPGTRLTVT.

This chain joins TRBV11-2 and TRBJ2-5; tentatively, D is TRBD2 (5 bases). The CDR3 consists of 14 residues. V lost 1 base and J lost 1, with 7 bases in between. In germline, CDR1 is SGHAT, CDR2 FQNNGV. CDR3 sequence reads: CASSLVLAQETQYF. For the CDR3, the DNA is TGTGCCAGCAGCTTAGTTCTAGCCCAAGAGACCCAGTACTTC.

The sample holds one count of this clone. CDR3: CASSSSGGRSYEQYF. DNA of the CDR3: TGTGCCAGCAGTTCGTCGGGGGGCCGTAGCTACGAGCAGTACTTC. This chain connects TRBV6-5 to TRBJ2-7; possibly TRBD2 for D (7 bases). The CDR3 covers 15 residues. V was pared by 4 bases and J by 3 bases, with 16 bases between. Germline CDR1 is MNHEY and CDR2 is SVGAGI.

In DNA, the CDR3 is TGTGCCAGCAGCTTCTCGCCCGGGTTTGGGGATGGCTACACCTTC. This encodes CASSFSPGFGDGYTF. The genes are TRBV7-8 and TRBJ1-2; D ambiguous. Trimming removed 3 bases at V and 6 bases at J, with 17 bases between. This CDR3 is built from 15 residues. Germline values: CDR1 SGHVS, CDR2 FQNEAQ.

The rearrangement joins TRBV2 to TRBJ2-1; 10 bases map to TRBD1. This CDR3 region has 13 residues. J lost 6 bases, V lost 6 bases, and 2 bases had no gene match. CDR1 SNHLY and CDR2 FYNNEI come from the germline V gene. The DNA for the CDR3 is TGTGCCAGCAGGGGACAGGGGACCAATGAGCAGTTCTTC. Encoded protein: CASRGQGTNEQFF.

CDR3 loop: CASTPGTGYHHEQFF. CDR3 nucleotide sequence: TGTGCCAGCACACCTGGGACAGGGTATCATCATGAGCAGTTCTTC. The chain uses TRBV28 and TRBJ2-1; TRBD1 matches at 9 bases. Germline assignment: CDR1 MDHEN and CDR2 SYDVKM. The trim removed 7 bases at V and 8 bases at J, leaving 12 bases unmatched. The CDR3 contains 15 residues.

The chain has TRBV27 and TRBJ2-7; D is possibly TRBD2 (6 bases). This CDR3 spans 14 amino acids. The V gene lost 3 bases and the J gene lost 0 bases, with 9 bases spanning the gap. Per the germline V gene, CDR1 is MNHEY and CDR2 is SMNVEV (reference sequence). CDR3 nucleotide sequence: TGTGCCAGCAGTTTTATCGGGAGCTCCTACGAGCAGTACTTC. Translated: CASSFIGSSYEQYF.

This chain links TRBV5-1 with TRBJ2-5, with a possible D match to TRBD2 (5 bases). The CDR3 has 15 amino acids. The germline gives CDR1 SGHRS, CDR2 YFSETQ. The V and J ends lost 4 bases and 4 bases respectively, with 17 bases between them. The CDR3 spells CASSIRTDGIETQYF. The CDR3 bases are TGCGCCAGCAGCATCCGTACGGACGGGATAGAGACCCAGTACTTC.

The chain is built from TRBV19 and TRBJ2-7; D could derive from TRBD1 or TRBD2 (5 bases each). Germline CDR1 and CDR2: LNHDA and SQIVND (reference sequence). This CDR3 contains 13 residues. V was shortened by 3 bases and J by 7 bases, with 13 bases between the two germline ends. This CDR3 reads CASSIRGPGEQYF. The CDR3 DNA reads as TGTGCCAGTAGTATCCGGGGCCCCGGGGAGCAGTACTTC.

This chain connects TRBV5-1 to TRBJ2-5; 7 bases are shared with TRBD1. After removal of 4 bases from V and 1 base from J, the junction contained 10 bases not matched to a gene. CDR1 and CDR2 (germline): SGHRS, YFSETQ. The CDR3 covers 16 residues. CDR3 region: CASSPPAGGIQETQYF. CDR3 DNA: TGCGCCAGCAGCCCGCCGGCAGGGGGTATCCAAGAGACCCAGTACTTC.

This clone is a singleton in its sample. The chain carries TRBV2 and TRBJ1-5, with D possibly TRBD1 on 6 matching bases. The CDR3 extends over 16 amino acids. The germline V gene has CDR1 SNHLY and CDR2 FYNNEI. V dropped 0 bases and J dropped 5 bases, with 14 bases sitting between them. This chain's CDR3 is CASSEARGGPYQPQHF. In nucleotides, the CDR3 is TGTGCCAGCAGTGAAGCTAGGGGGGGCCCCTATCAGCCCCAGCATTTT.

This sequence joins TRBV28 and TRBJ2-1; 15 bases agree with TRBD2. V lost 4 bases and J lost 8; bases outside the gene matches: 9. The CDR3 contains 17 residues. Germline V lookup: CDR1 MDHEN, CDR2 SYDVKM. CDR3 nucleotide sequence: TGTGCCAGCAGTTCGACTTGGACTAGCGGGGGGGCCTATGAGCAGTTCTTC. Amino acids: CASSSTWTSGGAYEQFF.

The rearrangement joins TRBV28 to TRBJ2-7, with 8 bases matching TRBD2. Trimming at V came to 5 bases and at J to 0 bases, leaving 6 bases not matched to a gene. CDR1 MDHEN and CDR2 SYDVKM come from the germline V gene. The CDR3 sequence is 15 residues long. The CDR3 DNA reads as TGTGCCAGCAGTGCACCGGGACTAGGCTCCTACGAGCAGTACTTC. Protein sequence: CASSAPGLGSYEQYF.

This chain joins TRBV12-5 and TRBJ2-3, with 7 bases that match TRBD1. The CDR3 runs to 11 residues. The junction had 0 bases not matched to a gene; V was cut back by 6 bases and J by 6 bases. Germline-derived CDR1 and CDR2 are LGHNT and FRNRAP. The CDR3 bases are TGTGCTAGTGGGACAGGGGATACGCAGTATTTT. Translated: CASGTGDTQYF. The entire variable domain, with the rest obtained from reference TRBV12-5 and TRBJ2-3, is as follows: DARVTQTPRHKVTEMGQEVTMRCQPILGHNTVFWYRQTMMQGLELLAYFRNRAPLDDSGMPKDRFSAEMPDATLATLKIQPSEPRDSAVYFCASGTGDTQYFGPGTRLTVL.

This chain links TRBV7-9 with TRBJ2-1; D may be TRBD1 (5 bases). Germline lookup yields CDR1 SEHNR and CDR2 FQNEAQ (reference sequence). The CDR3 spans 14 residues. Trimming took off 8 bases at V and 12 bases at J, with 23 bases between the two ends. CDR3 bases: TGTGCCAGCCTAGTGGGGCCCTCAGGCGGTTGGCAGTTCTTC. It is translated as CASLVGPSGGWQFF.